The T cell receptor (beta chain) described here comes from a study of blood T cell repertoires in COVID-19. Looking at the study overall: The samples span acute and convalescent COVID-19 from the United States, Italy and Spain. The analysed material was cDNA or gDNA that came from T cells, B-cell-depleted T cells, or PBMCs.

In the authors' workflow: Quantification of nucleated cells was approximated via reference gene primer amplification. Produced via immunoSEQ multiplex PCR; TCRdb's table is partial and in-frame only. V and J calls and clone size are those listed in that table; D and trimming were worked out from the DNA. The sample lists 11,000 to 15,000 clones; about nine tenths were seen once. V was clipped by 5 bases and J by 2 bases; unmatched bases: 6. The CDR3 contains 15 residues. Germline values: CDR1 SGHVS, CDR2 FNYEAQ. The chain employs TRBV7-6 and TRBJ2-1; TRBD1 aligns across 7 bases. This TCR was sampled from a human donor in a cohort sampled during active COVID-19. The sample consisted of peripheral blood. In DNA, the CDR3 is TGTGCCAGCAGCGCAGGGACAGCAACCTACAATGAGCAGTTCTTC. Residues: CASSAGTATYNEQFF.